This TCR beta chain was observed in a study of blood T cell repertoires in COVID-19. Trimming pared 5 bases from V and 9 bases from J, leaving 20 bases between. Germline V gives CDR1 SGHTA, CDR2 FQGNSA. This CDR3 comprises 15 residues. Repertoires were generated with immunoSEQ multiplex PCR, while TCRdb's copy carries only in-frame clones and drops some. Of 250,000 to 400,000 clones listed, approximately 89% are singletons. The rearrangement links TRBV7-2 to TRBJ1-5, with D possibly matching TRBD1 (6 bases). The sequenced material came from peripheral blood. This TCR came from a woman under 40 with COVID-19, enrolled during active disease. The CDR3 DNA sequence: TGTGCCAGCAGCCGCGCAAGGGGGGGCACATGGCCCCAGCATTTT. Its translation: CASSRARGGTWPQHF.